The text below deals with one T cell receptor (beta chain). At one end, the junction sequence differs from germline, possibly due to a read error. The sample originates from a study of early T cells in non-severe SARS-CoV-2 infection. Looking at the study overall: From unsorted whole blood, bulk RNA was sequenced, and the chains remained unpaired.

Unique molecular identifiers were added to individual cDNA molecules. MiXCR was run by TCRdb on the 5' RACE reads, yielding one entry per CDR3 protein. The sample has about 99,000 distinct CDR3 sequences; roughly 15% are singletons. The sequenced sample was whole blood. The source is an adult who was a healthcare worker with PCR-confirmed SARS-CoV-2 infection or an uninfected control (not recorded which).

In nucleotides, the CDR3 is TGTGCCAGCAGCCCGGGGACAGGGGTAGGGACTGAAGTTTTCTTT. Its translation is CASSPGTGVGTEVFF. The rearrangement links TRBV7-9 to TRBJ1-1; 10 bases agree with TRBD1. Germline CDR1 and CDR2: SEHNR and FQNEAQ (reference sequence). The CDR3 is 15 residues long. Variable domain in full (rest from reference TRBV7-9 and TRBJ1-1): DTGVSQNPRHKITKRGQNVTFRCDPISEHNRLYWYRQTLGQGPEFLTYFQNEAQLEKSRLLSDRFSAERPKGSFSTLEIQRTEQGDSAMYLCASSPGTGVGTEVFFGQGTRLTVV.